The T cell receptor (beta chain) described here comes from a study of CD8 T cells in ankylosing spondylitis (dated by TCRdb to about 2017). In terms of the full investigation: The study profiled T cell receptor beta repertoires in healthy donors and ankylosing spondylitis patients to find disease-linked TCR variants. The whole study cohort included over a hundred healthy donors and under 30 ankylosing spondylitis patients. Samples of peripheral blood were taken, and for ankylosing spondylitis patients, synovial fluid was collected as well. The paper's findings and limits, for the study overall: Significant enrichment of the disease-linked clones was reported in matched synovial fluid samples from ankylosing spondylitis patients. A TCR beta motif of fewer than 10 highly homologous amino acid variants appeared characteristic of blood from ankylosing spondylitis patients. Some TCR beta motif variants had previously been reported in synovial fluid and blood of reactive arthritis patients, which suggested common disease-initiation mechanisms. The disease-linked clones had a CD8+ phenotype and were found at relatively low frequencies in peripheral blood.

Sequencing took place on an Illumina HiSeq 2500. Quantitative 5'-RACE with molecular barcodes was the method used to prepare the TCR beta libraries. Per the source publication's procedure: To identify disease-linked TCR variants, a new computational method was used, one built on a probabilistic model of VDJ rearrangement. In-frame beta chains were kept once TCRdb had trimmed the public reads at Q25 with fastp and called clones with MiXCR. For every CDR3 protein sequence, its rows merge into one entry that carries the most common genes and DNA. V and J calls and clone size were set by TCRdb, not the authors. The sample profile shows about 220,000 distinct CDR3 sequences; around 16% of them were found once. Jointly, the top ten make up under 45% of the sample. V sheds 4 bases and J sheds 4 bases, leaving 26 bases between their ends. From a lookup of the germline V gene, CDR1 and CDR2 are ENHRY and SYGVKD. The CDR3 runs 19 residues from the cysteine to the phenylalanine. Of all the DNA, just the CDR3 is kept, 57 bases in frame from base 1.

Regarding this clonotype: Its binding antigen is unknown. Base qualities are not provided; no much larger clone lies one nucleotide away.

Sequencing used blood, either unsorted or a sorted T cell fraction (not recorded which). The origin of this receptor is a male donor with ankylosing spondylitis. The V gene is TRBV10-3 and the J gene is TRBJ2-1; TRBD2 is possibly the D segment (11 matching bases). The DNA is TGTGCCATCAGTGCGATGGGACAGGGGATAGCGGGAGGGTACAATGAGCAGTTCTTC. Its translation is CAISAMGQGIAGGYNEQFF.